The 22 T cell receptor beta chains below all came from one sample that was sequenced in a study of patients and donors after allogeneic stem cell transplantation. From the RT-PCR reads, TCRdb called clonotypes with MiXCR, one entry per CDR3 protein. The table has about 57,000 distinct CDR3 sequences, about an eighth seen once. The sequencing sample was made of blood, either unsorted or a sorted T cell fraction (not recorded which). These receptors were obtained from a human donor who was either an allogeneic HSCT recipient or a stem cell or donor lymphocyte infusion donor (not recorded which). It is not recorded whose cells these are; they may come from a transplant donor.

CDR3 bases: TGCAGTGCTGGGAGACTCAGGGGGCAAGATGGCTACACCTTC. Its protein product is CSAGRLRGQDGYTF. The chain couples TRBV20-1 to TRBJ1-2; TRBD1 matches 8 bases. From germline, CDR1 is DFQATT and CDR2 SNEGSKA (reference sequence). This CDR3 contains 14 residues. The V and J ends lost 5 bases and 6 bases, in that order; junction bases with no gene match: 11.

The V and J genes are TRBV7-8 and TRBJ2-5; TRBD1 or TRBD2 may be the D gene (5 bases each). The CDR3 length is 18 residues. Germline CDR1 SGHVS, CDR2 FQNEAQ. V lost 5 bases, J lost 2 bases, and 24 bases lay in between. CDR3 bases: TGTGCCAGCAGCCCCACGAGGCAGGGACCTCAATTGCAAGAGACCCAGTACTTC. It specifies CASSPTRQGPQLQETQYF.

The table lists this clonotype with a count of one. This chain links TRBV24-1 with TRBJ2-7, with 13 nucleotides matching TRBD2. CDR1 and CDR2 (germline): KGHDR, SFDVKD. This CDR3 is built from 15 residues. V shed 2 bases, J shed 3 bases, and the junction held 0 bases outside the gene matches. CDR3 coding DNA: TGTGCCACCAGTGATTGGACTAGCGGGAGCTACGAGCAGTACTTC. This translates into CATSDWTSGSYEQYF.

This clonotype showed up just a few times. The chain employs TRBV19 and TRBJ2-7; TRBD2 matches 7 bases. Per the germline V gene, CDR1 is LNHDA and CDR2 is SQIVND (reference sequence). This CDR3 is built from 17 residues. Losses at the gene ends were 2 bases for V and 4 bases for J; bases not matched to a gene: 14. CDR3 nucleotides: TGTGCCAGTAGTATAAAGGTTGTGAGGCGGGAGCAGTACGAGCAGTACTTC. Encoded protein: CASSIKVVRREQYEQYF.

The chain uses TRBV30 and TRBJ2-7; D perhaps matches TRBD2 (6 bases). The germline V gene encodes CDR1 GTSNPN and CDR2 SVGIG (reference sequence). V gave up 1 base and J gave up 5 bases, with 21 bases separating them. The length of the CDR3 is 16 residues. CDR3 in DNA: TGTGCCTGGAGTGAATTTGGCGGGATAGGGACCCACGAGCAGTACTTC. Translating it yields CAWSEFGGIGTHEQYF.

This clonotype was detected ten times or more. The chain combines TRBV5-8 with TRBJ1-1; D might be TRBD1 (5 bases). The CDR3 totals 14 residues. Germline-derived CDR1 and CDR2 are SGHTS and YDEGEE. The ends were cut back, 4 bases at V and 3 bases at J, with 13 bases in the middle. CDR3 residues: CASSRTYGDTEAFF. As DNA, the CDR3 is TGTGCCAGCAGCAGGACATACGGGGACACTGAAGCTTTCTTT.

This clonotype was detected only a few times. J is TRBJ2-2 and V is TRBV19, with unresolved D. Per the germline V gene, CDR1 is LNHDA and CDR2 is SQIVND (reference sequence). The ends were cut back, 5 bases at V and 2 bases at J, with 9 bases in the middle. The CDR3 totals 14 residues. CDR3 nucleotides: TGTGCCAGTAGTCCTTGGACCAACACCGGGGAGCTGTTTTTT. Its protein is CASSPWTNTGELFF.

This clonotype was detected many times. The rearrangement joins TRBV10-2 to TRBJ1-2, with TRBD1 matching 7 bases. Germline assignment: CDR1 WSHSY and CDR2 SAAADI. There are 14 residues in the CDR3. The ends lost 3 bases at V and 11 bases at J; junction bases unmatched: 12. CDR3 loop: CASSDAGGTVRYTF. The CDR3 region has the DNA TGCGCCAGCAGTGACGCAGGGGGAACGGTGAGATACACCTTC.

The gene calls are TRBV29-1 and TRBJ2-7; D gene unclear. Trimming took off 2 bases at V and 5 bases at J, with 10 bases between the two ends. The length of the CDR3 is 12 residues. CDR1 is SQVTM, CDR2 ANQGSEA, per germline. CDR3: CSVELGSDEQYF. The CDR3, as DNA: TGCAGCGTTGAATTAGGCAGCGACGAGCAGTACTTC.

The chain joins TRBV20-1 to TRBJ2-7, with TRBD2 matching over 11 bases. The germline gives CDR1 DFQATT, CDR2 SNEGSKA (reference sequence). The CDR3 spans 13 residues. V trimming: 3 bases; J trimming: 3 bases; junction bases outside the gene matches: 1. CDR3 nucleotides: TGCAGTGCTAGGGGACTAGCGGACTACGAGCAGTACTTC. Translation gives CSARGLADYEQYF.

This clonotype was seen many times. V and J are TRBV12-3 or TRBV12-4 and TRBJ2-7, with unresolved D. The CDR3 contains 12 residues. V shed 6 bases and J shed 0 bases, with 6 bases lying between them. CDR3 protein: CASRKSSYEQYF. The CDR3 DNA follows: TGTGCCAGCAGGAAAAGCTCCTACGAGCAGTACTTC.

This clonotype was counted at least ten times. V gene TRBV20-1 combines with J gene TRBJ1-5; 7 bases match TRBD1. The germline gives CDR1 DFQATT, CDR2 SNEGSKA (reference sequence). Unmatched junction bases numbered 9, after V lost 4 bases and J lost 3 bases. There are 15 residues in the CDR3. In DNA form, the CDR3 reads TGCAGTGCTACCGGGGCAGGGGGTTTCAATCAGCCCCAGCATTTT. Amino acids: CSATGAGGFNQPQHF.

In its sample, this clonotype was seen a few times. The chain joins TRBV15 to TRBJ2-5; D unresolved. V lost 2 bases to trimming and J lost 2 bases, with 18 bases between them. The CDR3 runs to 17 residues. Germline V lookup: CDR1 LNHNV, CDR2 YYDKDF (reference sequence). The CDR3 DNA sequence: TGTGCCACCAGCAGAACCCCGATTAGTGGACCTCAAGAGACCCAGTACTTC. Translation gives CATSRTPISGPQETQYF.

V and J are TRBV3-1 and TRBJ2-1; TRBD2 agrees at 7 bases. This CDR3 spans 15 amino acids. The trim removed 1 base at V and 2 bases at J, leaving 2 bases unmatched. The germline V gene has CDR1 LGHDT and CDR2 YNNKEL (reference sequence). The CDR3 nucleotides read TGTGCCAGCAGCCAAGCAGCGGGACCCTACAATGAGCAGTTCTTC. It specifies CASSQAAGPYNEQFF.

The chain employs TRBV12-3 or TRBV12-4 and TRBJ2-2, with D possibly matching TRBD2 (5 bases). This CDR3 has 15 amino acids. V was clipped by 5 bases and J by 4 bases, with 14 bases between them. The DNA for the CDR3 is TGTGCCAGCAGTCCCATCCGGGAAGTCACCGGGGAGCTGTTTTTT. It is translated as CASSPIREVTGELFF.

This clonotype has more than one count but fewer than ten. This sequence joins TRBV20-1 and TRBJ2-7; 7 nucleotides match TRBD2. The J segment lost 2 bases and the V segment lost 3 bases, leaving 10 bases of the junction unmatched. Germline lookup yields CDR1 DFQATT and CDR2 SNEGSKA (reference sequence). This CDR3 comprises 15 residues. Here the CDR3 DNA reads TGCAGTGCTAGTGGGGCGGGGAGGGCCCCCTACGAGCAGTACTTC. This encodes CSASGAGRAPYEQYF.

This clonotype was counted at least ten times. The chain links TRBV5-1 to TRBJ1-4, with no clear D. The germline CDR1 and CDR2 sequences are SGHRS and YFSETQ. This CDR3 is 15 amino acids long. Trimming took 0 bases from V and 0 from J, leaving 6 bases between them. CDR3: CASSLGTATNEKLFF. CDR3 bases: TGCGCCAGCAGCTTGGGTACAGCAACTAATGAAAAACTGTTTTTT. The entire variable domain, with the rest obtained from reference TRBV5-1 and TRBJ1-4, is as follows: KAGVTQTPRYLIKTRGQQVTLSCSPISGHRSVSWYQQTPGQGLQFLFEYFSETQRNKGNFPGRFSGRQFSNSRSEMNVSTLELGDSALYLCASSLGTATNEKLFFGSGTQLSVL.

The DNA for the CDR3 is TGTGCCAGCAGTTTAGGTCCTAGCGGGTTCGACAATGAGCAGTTCTTC. Translating gives CASSLGPSGFDNEQFF. The rearrangement joins TRBV27 to TRBJ2-1, with TRBD2 matching over 8 bases. The CDR3 has 16 amino acids. Germline V gene sequence: CDR1 MNHEY, CDR2 SMNVEV (reference sequence). The ends lost 2 bases at V and 5 bases at J; junction bases unmatched: 8.

The chain couples TRBV9 to TRBJ1-2; no reliable D call. V lost 0 bases and J 3 bases, leaving 6 bases between the germline ends. Germline V gene data show CDR1 as SGDLS and CDR2 as YYNGEE. CDR3 length: 13 residues. The CDR3 protein is CASSVGEYYGYTF. The CDR3 DNA reads TGTGCCAGCAGCGTAGGGGAGTACTATGGCTACACCTTC.

This clonotype was seen at least ten times. The CDR3: CASSLGGNEGSTEAFF. Here the CDR3 DNA reads TGTGCCAGCAGTTTAGGGGGTAATGAGGGTAGCACTGAAGCTTTCTTT. The rearrangement uses TRBV27 and TRBJ1-1; D possibly corresponds to TRBD1 (5 bases). The germline V gene encodes CDR1 MNHEY and CDR2 SMNVEV (reference sequence). V lost 2 bases and J 4 bases, leaving 17 bases between the germline ends. The CDR3 consists of 16 residues.

This clonotype was seen only a few times. The chain employs TRBV5-1 and TRBJ2-1; no reliable D call. Trimming took 0 bases from V and 6 from J, leaving 7 bases between them. CDR3 length: 13 residues. Germline V gene sequence: CDR1 SGHRS, CDR2 YFSETQ. The CDR3 nucleotides read TGCGCCAGCAGCTTGGTTAGGGCCAATGAGCAGTTCTTC. This translates into CASSLVRANEQFF.

With respect to this clonotype: The CDR3 carries no conserved terminal phenylalanine or tryptophan, so it likely arises from a read error. The V and J genes are TRBV19 and TRBJ2-3, with 8 nucleotides matching TRBD2. V lost 7 bases, J lost 1 base, and 13 bases stayed unmatched. Germline loops: CDR1 LNHDA, CDR2 SQIVND (reference sequence). CDR3 length: 17 residues. The CDR3 sequence is CASTPTGLAQRTDTQYL. DNA of the CDR3: TGTGCCAGTACCCCCACCGGACTAGCACAGCGCACAGATACGCAGTATTTG.